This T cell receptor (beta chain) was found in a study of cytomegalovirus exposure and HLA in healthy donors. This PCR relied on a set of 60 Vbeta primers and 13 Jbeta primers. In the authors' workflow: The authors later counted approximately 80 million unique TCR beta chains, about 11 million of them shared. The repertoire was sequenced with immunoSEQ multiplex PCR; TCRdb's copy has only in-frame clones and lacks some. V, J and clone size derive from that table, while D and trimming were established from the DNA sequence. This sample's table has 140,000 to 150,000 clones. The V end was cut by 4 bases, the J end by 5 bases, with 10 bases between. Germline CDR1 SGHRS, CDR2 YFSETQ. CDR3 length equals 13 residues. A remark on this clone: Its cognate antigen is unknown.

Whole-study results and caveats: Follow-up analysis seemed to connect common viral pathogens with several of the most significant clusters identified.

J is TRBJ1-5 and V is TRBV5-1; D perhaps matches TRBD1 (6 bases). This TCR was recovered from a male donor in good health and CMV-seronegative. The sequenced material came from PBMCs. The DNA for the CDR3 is TGCGCCAGCAGCGACGAGGGGGATCAGCCCCAGCATTTT. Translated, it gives CASSDEGDQPQHF.